A selection of T cell receptor beta chains follows, all from one sample in a study of human T cells and chemical hapten exposure. TCRdb recomputed calls from the RACE reads with MiXCR, one row per CDR3 protein. The repertoire includes approximately 85,000 distinct CDR3 sequences, approximately 10% of them detected once, and 2% to 2.5% sits in the top ten. Sequencing was performed on whole blood, taken in connection with sensitization to the hapten diphenylcyclopropenone (DPC). The source is a woman aged 25 to 45 with alopecia areata. Some clones in this sample may be carry-over from other donors' samples. The CDR3 runs from the conserved cysteine through the conserved F or W. D genes are given only for firm matches. Size is stated for part of the rows, as once, few or many counts, or as a class when the clone is expanded.

>.|TRBV20-1|.|TRBJ1-6
TGCAGTGCTAGAGCCCAGGGAGGTAATTCACCCCTCCACTTT
CSARAQGGNSPLHF
>.|TRBV7-2|.|TRBJ2-2
TGTGCCAGCAGCTTAAGGTCTAGCGCCCAGACCGGGGAGCTGTTTTTT
CASSLRSSAQTGELFF
>.|TRBV18|many|TRBJ1-4
TGTGCCAGCTCACCACGGCCGAATAATGAAAAACTGTTTTTT
CASSPRPNNEKLFF
>.|TRBV27|.|TRBJ1-1
TGTGCCAGCAGTTTCCAGGGCCAGGAAGCTTTCTTT
CASSFQGQEAFF
>.|TRBV18|few|TRBJ2-7
TGTGCCAGCTCACCCGACAGCCCCACCTACGAGCAGTACTTC
CASSPDSPTYEQYF
>TRBD2|TRBV6-6|many|TRBJ2-2
TGTGCCAGCAGAATCCGGGGGGGAGACACCGGGGAGCTGTTTTTT
CASRIRGGDTGELFF
>.|TRBV6-5|many|TRBJ1-2
TGTGCCAGCAGTTCCCCGGGGGGGAATGGCTACACCTTC
CASSSPGGNGYTF
>.|TRBV29-1|.|TRBJ2-6
TGCAGCGTTGATGGCGGAGCGGAGAGTGGGGCCAACGTCCTGACTTTC
CSVDGGAESGANVLTF
>.|TRBV5-1|.|TRBJ2-3
TGCGCCAGCAGAAGGACAGATACGCAGTATTTT
CASRRTDTQYF
>.|TRBV13|many|TRBJ2-5
TGTGCCAGCAGCTTGGCATGGGGAGTAGAGACCCAGTACTTC
CASSLAWGVETQYF
>TRBD2|TRBV20-1|.|TRBJ2-7
TGCAGTGCAAGACTAGCGACCTACGAGCAGTACTTC
CSARLATYEQYF
>.|TRBV5-1|.|TRBJ1-3
TGCGCCAGCAGCTTGGAAGGGGTTTCTGGAAACACCATATATTTT
CASSLEGVSGNTIYF
>.|TRBV14|many|TRBJ1-6
TGTGCCAGCAGCCTGAGGCAGCCCTATAATTCACCCCTCCACTTT
CASSLRQPYNSPLHF
>.|TRBV11-3|many|TRBJ2-2
TGTGCCAGCAGCCGAATGGCCGGACTAAACACCGGGGAGCTGTTTTTT
CASSRMAGLNTGELFF
>.|TRBV2|.|TRBJ2-5
TGTGCCAGCAGTGAGGGAAGGACATTGCAAGAGACCCAGTACTTC
CASSEGRTLQETQYF
>.|TRBV7-9|many|TRBJ1-1
TGTGCCAGCAGTTTTGAAGGGGGCACTGAAGCTTTCTTT
CASSFEGGTEAFF
>TRBD2|TRBV20-1|.|TRBJ2-2
TGCAGTGCTAGAGATAGCGGGAGGGGTACCGGGGAGCTGTTTTTT
CSARDSGRGTGELFF
>.|TRBV29-1|many|TRBJ1-5
TGCAGCGTCGCAGGTGCTCTCGATCAGCCCCAGCATTTT
CSVAGALDQPQHF
>TRBD1|TRBV27|many|TRBJ1-4
TGTGCCAGCCGGGACAGGGATAATGAAAAACTGTTTTTT
CASRDRDNEKLFF
>TRBD2|TRBV20-1|.|TRBJ2-1
TGCAGTGCCGAAACTAGCGGGAAGCAGTTCTTC
CSAETSGKQFF
>.|TRBV7-9|once|TRBJ1-1
TGTGCCAGCATCTTAGGGGCCCTCCCCACTGAAGCTTTCTTT
CASILGALPTEAFF
>.|TRBV9|.|TRBJ1-1
TGTGCCAGCAGCTCTGGGGGCATGAACACTGAAGCTTTCTTT
CASSSGGMNTEAFF
>.|TRBV12-3/TRBV12-4|.|TRBJ2-1
TGTGCCAGCAGCGCCGTCGCGGGTACCTACAATGAGCAGTTCTTC
CASSAVAGTYNEQFF
>.|TRBV5-5|many|TRBJ1-2
TGTGCCAGCAGCGGGCAGGTTAACTATGGCTACACCTTC
CASSGQVNYGYTF
>.|TRBV12-3/TRBV12-4|many|TRBJ2-3
TGTGCCAGCAGTTTAAATCCGACAATCCGCACAGATACGCAGTATTTT
CASSLNPTIRTDTQYF
>.|TRBV20-1|.|TRBJ1-4
TGCAGTGCTAGCTACAGGGCTGAAAAACTGTTTTTT
CSASYRAEKLFF
>.|TRBV6-2/TRBV6-3|few|TRBJ2-3
TGTGCCAGCATCGGAGTTCGCACAGATACGCAGTATTTT
CASIGVRTDTQYF
>.|TRBV21-1|many|TRBJ1-5
TGTGCCAGCAATGGGACAGGGCCCAATCAGCCCCAGCATTTT
CASNGTGPNQPQHF
>.|TRBV5-1|few|TRBJ2-2
TGCGCCAGCAGCTTGGTATCCGGGGAGCTGTTTTTT
CASSLVSGELFF
>.|TRBV12-5|many|TRBJ2-2
TGTGCTAGTGGTTTTGGGAGCCCCGACACCGGGGAGCTGTTTTTT
CASGFGSPDTGELFF
>.|TRBV29-1|many|TRBJ1-1
TGCAGCGTTGAAGAGGGGGTAGTGAACACTGAAGCTTTCTTT
CSVEEGVVNTEAFF